This TCR beta chain is from a study of T-cell reconstitution after alpha-beta-depleted transplantation in children. Unique molecular identifiers were incorporated when the TCRbeta library was constructed. Using its own MiXCR run on the PCR reads, TCRdb lists one record per CDR3 protein. The table shows about 500,000 distinct CDR3 sequences, with less than 35% occurring only once. Trimming cost V 1 base and J 12 bases, with 25 bases left between them. Looked up from germline, CDR1 is SGHTA and CDR2 is FQGNSA. The CDR3 is made up of 16 amino acids. The sequencing used PBMCs from the stem cell graft donor, collected from the stem cell graft. This chain connects TRBV7-2 to TRBJ2-7; D is perhaps TRBD1 (7 bases). The receptor comes from a human donor who donated a stem cell graft to a child with aplastic anemia. CDR3 sequence reads: CASSLDAGQNPLCGYF. CDR3 DNA: TGTGCCAGCAGCTTAGACGCGGGACAGAACCCTTTGTGTGGGTACTTC.